This T cell receptor beta chain was retrieved from a study of T cell repertoires in cytomegalovirus infection. Study as a whole: As its CMV epitopes, the study selected recently identified HLA-C-restricted and well-studied HLA-B-restricted targets. Study-level findings and limits: Cumulative frequency of public TCR beta families picked out carriers of CMV plus the relevant HLA. The ex vivo response was dominated by HLA-C-restricted CMV-specific TCR beta clonotypes.

Germline values: CDR1 SGHTA, CDR2 FQGNSA. The ends lost 5 bases at V and 3 bases at J; junction bases unmatched: 5. This CDR3 is 17 amino acids long. TCRdb recomputed calls from the reads with MiXCR, one row per CDR3 protein. Among some 800,000 distinct CDR3 sequences listed, just under 30% were seen once. In regard to this clonotype: The target antigen is unknown.

The chain is built from TRBV7-2 and TRBJ2-1, with 15 bases aligning to TRBD2. Sequenced material: cultured CD8+ T cells from PBMCs, taken from culture after CMV antigen stimulation. This receptor was taken from a human donor in good health (CMV status not recorded). Some clones in this sample may be carry-over from other donors' samples. The CDR3 DNA sequence: TGTGCCAGCAGCGGACTAGCGGGGGGGCGGGGCTACAATGAGCAGTTCTTC. Residues: CASSGLAGGRGYNEQFF.